The 27 T cell receptor beta chains presented below share a single source sample, sequenced in a study of blood T cell repertoires in COVID-19. Produced via immunoSEQ multiplex PCR; TCRdb's table is partial and in-frame only. The repertoire consists of 180,000 or so clones, with roughly 80% occurring once and the leading ten covering more than 9.5%. Sequencing input: peripheral blood. The receptors were sampled from a woman aged 40 to 50 with COVID-19, enrolled during active disease.

The CDR3 coding sequence is TGTGCCAGCAGCGTATTCACAGGGGTTGATGGCTACACCTTC. Encoded protein: CASSVFTGVDGYTF. The chain uses TRBV9 and TRBJ1-2; TRBD1 agrees at 7 bases. The CDR3 is made up of 14 amino acids. The V gene's germline CDR1 is SGDLS and CDR2 YYNGEE. The trim removed 1 base at V and 6 bases at J, leaving 6 bases unmatched.

The genes are TRBV2 and TRBJ2-7; 8 bases agree with TRBD2. The germline CDR1 and CDR2 sequences are SNHLY and FYNNEI. The CDR3 has 15 residues. V lost 6 bases, J lost 6 bases, and 13 bases stayed unmatched. In DNA form, the CDR3 reads TGTGCCAGCAGCGCGATAGCGGGAACCCAAGGCGAGCAGTACTTC. It codes for CASSAIAGTQGEQYF. The full variable domain, with the rest looked up from reference TRBV2 and TRBJ2-7, is EPEVTQTPSHQVTQMGQEVILRCVPISNHLYFYWYRQILGQKVEFLVSFYNNEISEKSEIFDDQFSVERPDGSNFTLKIRSTKLEDSAMYFCASSAIAGTQGEQYFGPGTRLTVT.

This clone was seen only once. This chain links TRBV19 with TRBJ2-1, with D perhaps TRBD2 (6 bases). The CDR3 is made up of 15 amino acids. Germline values: CDR1 LNHDA, CDR2 SQIVND (reference sequence). Deletions cut 2 bases from V and 3 bases from J, with 11 bases between. The CDR3 region is CASSISSELYNEQFF. The DNA of the CDR3 is TGTGCCAGTAGTATATCTAGCGAGCTCTACAATGAGCAGTTCTTC.

This sequence joins TRBV19 and TRBJ1-2, with no clear D. Germline V gene lookup returns CDR1 LNHDA and CDR2 SQIVND (reference sequence). The CDR3 runs to 17 residues. The ends were cut back, 4 bases at V and 4 bases at J, with 22 bases in the middle. The CDR3 region has the DNA TGTGCCAGTAGTACACCCGCGTTCGTCGGGGAAGCCTATGGCTACACCTTC. It yields the protein CASSTPAFVGEAYGYTF.

This clone was seen only once. The chain carries TRBV19 and TRBJ2-5, with TRBD1 identical over 8 bases. The V and J ends lost 7 bases and 5 bases, in that order; junction bases with no gene match: 12. The CDR3 contains 15 residues. Germline assignment: CDR1 LNHDA and CDR2 SQIVND (reference sequence). CDR3 loop: CASMERTGLVETQYF. CDR3 nucleotides: TGTGCCAGTATGGAGAGGACAGGGTTGGTGGAGACCCAGTACTTC.

J is TRBJ1-2 and V is TRBV7-6; D unresolved. V lost 4 bases to trimming and J lost 0 bases, with 15 bases between them. The length of the CDR3 is 16 residues. CDR1 SGHVS and CDR2 FNYEAQ come from the germline V gene. CDR3 DNA sequence: TGTGCCAGCAGCTCTTTGGGCGCCGGGACTAACTATGGCTACACCTTC. This codes for CASSSLGAGTNYGYTF.

The chain employs TRBV6-5 and TRBJ2-2; 10 bases are a match to TRBD1. The V gene's germline CDR1 is MNHEY and CDR2 SVGAGI. The CDR3 has 15 amino acids. The ends lost 5 bases at V and 5 bases at J; junction bases unmatched: 5. CDR3 sequence reads: CASSLTGGRTGELFF. In nucleotides, the CDR3 is TGTGCCAGCAGTCTGACAGGGGGCAGGACCGGGGAGCTGTTTTTT.

This chain uses TRBV19 with TRBJ1-1, with D hard to call. Germline V lookup: CDR1 LNHDA, CDR2 SQIVND (reference sequence). Between the trimmed V and J ends, which lost 5 bases and 3 bases, there was a span of 13 bases. The CDR3 is made up of 14 amino acids. The CDR3 protein is CASSSPGQYTEAFF. The CDR3 DNA is TGTGCCAGTAGTTCTCCTGGTCAGTACACTGAAGCTTTCTTT.

The gene calls are TRBV7-3 and TRBJ2-7; D might be TRBD2 (5 bases). CDR1 and CDR2 from the germline V gene are SGHTA and FQGTGA. The CDR3 extends over 15 amino acids. Trimming shortened V by 4 bases and J by 7 bases, and 20 bases separated the two germline ends. The CDR3 loop reads CASSYAMQAGGEQYF. In DNA, the CDR3 is TGTGCCAGCAGCTACGCGATGCAGGCAGGCGGGGAGCAGTACTTC.

The CDR3 DNA reads TGCAGCGTCACCTTGACAGCAAACTATGGCTACACCTTC. Protein sequence: CSVTLTANYGYTF. The chain is built from TRBV29-1 and TRBJ1-2; D possibly corresponds to TRBD1 (5 bases). The germline V and J ends were trimmed by 6 bases and 2 bases, with 13 bases remaining between them. Looked up from germline, CDR1 is SQVTM and CDR2 is ANQGSEA. CDR3 length: 13 amino acids.

The chain recombines TRBV7-8 with TRBJ2-1; D is possibly TRBD2 (6 bases). Germline V gene sequence: CDR1 SGHVS, CDR2 FQNEAQ. This CDR3 has 15 residues. V shed 5 bases and J shed 3 bases, with 14 bases lying between them. The DNA for the CDR3 is TGTGCCAGCAGCGAATCCGGGAGTCACTACAATGAGCAGTTCTTC. It yields the protein CASSESGSHYNEQFF.

The rearrangement uses TRBV25-1 and TRBJ2-3, with a weak D call TRBD2 (5 bases). This CDR3 has 13 amino acids. Germline assignment: CDR1 MGHDK and CDR2 SYGVNS. V lost 6 bases, J lost 0 bases, and 7 bases lay in between. The CDR3 DNA sequence: TGTGCCAGCAGCGGGATTAGCACAGATACGCAGTATTTT. Protein sequence: CASSGISTDTQYF.

In its sample, this clone was seen once. This chain joins TRBV6-5 and TRBJ2-5; weak D call: TRBD1 (5 bases). Trimming left V 7 bases short and J 3 bases short, with 12 bases between. The V gene's germline CDR1 is MNHEY and CDR2 SVGAGI. This CDR3 has 13 amino acids. CDR3 coding DNA: TGTGCCAGCAAAAGGGGCTCTGAAGAGACCCAGTACTTC. This sequence encodes CASKRGSEETQYF.

The rearrangement uses TRBV10-2 and TRBJ2-2, with 13 bases identical to TRBD2. CDR3 length: 15 residues. After removal of 9 bases from V and 8 bases from J, the junction contained 9 bases not matched to a gene. Germline lookup yields CDR1 WSHSY and CDR2 SAAADI. CDR3 sequence: CASRTSGGSVGELFF. The CDR3 DNA follows: TGCGCCAGTCGGACTAGCGGGGGCTCAGTGGGGGAGCTGTTTTTT.

This clone is a singleton in its sample. V gene TRBV10-1 combines with J gene TRBJ2-2; 13 bases line up with TRBD2. V lost 3 bases, J lost 2 bases, and 3 bases stayed unmatched. CDR1 and CDR2 from the germline V gene are WNHNN and SYGVQD (reference sequence). The CDR3 extends over 17 amino acids. The CDR3 protein is CASSDRTSGGNTGELFF. The DNA of the CDR3 is TGCGCCAGCAGTGATCGGACTAGCGGGGGCAACACCGGGGAGCTGTTTTTT.

V usage is TRBV5-4 and J usage is TRBJ2-1; 10 bases agree with TRBD2. With V trimmed by 3 bases and J by 5 bases, 2 bases remained unmatched. Germline values: CDR1 SGHNT, CDR2 YYREEE (reference sequence). This CDR3 contains 14 residues. In DNA, the CDR3 is TGTGCCAGCAGCTCAACTAGCGGGGACAATGAGCAGTTCTTC. It encodes CASSSTSGDNEQFF.

V usage is TRBV12-3 or TRBV12-4 and J usage is TRBJ2-5; D is unresolved. This CDR3 contains 11 residues. Trimming pared 5 bases from V and 2 bases from J, leaving 3 bases between. As DNA, the CDR3 is TGTGCCAGCAGTCTACAAGAGACCCAGTACTTC. It encodes CASSLQETQYF.

Regarding this clone: Other DNA sequences in the same sample also yield this CDR3. The chain joins TRBV7-2 to TRBJ1-5; TRBD1 is a possible D gene (6 bases). V was pared by 6 bases and J by 3 bases, with 9 bases between. The CDR3 spans 13 residues. From germline, CDR1 is SGHTA and CDR2 FQGNSA. The DNA for the CDR3 is TGTGCCAGCAGTCCAGGGGTCAATCAGCCCCAGCATTTT. This encodes CASSPGVNQPQHF.

V and J are TRBV6-1 and TRBJ2-2; 8 bases fit TRBD2. V lost 0 bases to trimming and J lost 5 bases; unmatched junction nucleotides: 5. Germline V gene sequence: CDR1 MNHNS, CDR2 SASEGT. This CDR3 has 16 residues. The CDR3 sequence: CASSEASGSPTGELFF. CDR3 sequence (DNA): TGTGCCAGCAGTGAAGCGAGCGGGAGCCCTACCGGGGAGCTGTTTTTT.

The V gene is TRBV29-1, the J gene TRBJ2-2, with a tentative D call TRBD1 (6 bases). The CDR3 runs to 13 residues. Germline V CDR1 and CDR2: SQVTM, ANQGSEA. Between the trimmed V and J ends, which lost 8 bases and 4 bases, there was a span of 14 bases. This chain's CDR3 is CSTIQGTTGELFF. DNA of the CDR3: TGCAGCACTATACAGGGTACCACCGGGGAGCTGTTTTTT.

V usage is TRBV2 and J usage is TRBJ2-3; TRBD2 matches 10 bases. CDR3 length: 15 amino acids. Germline V lookup: CDR1 SNHLY, CDR2 FYNNEI. V trimming: 5 bases; J trimming: 3 bases; junction bases outside the gene matches: 5. The CDR3 bases are TGTGCCAGCAGTAACGGAGCGGGAGGGACAGATACGCAGTATTTT. This translates into CASSNGAGGTDTQYF.

The CDR3, as DNA: TGTGCCAGCAGTAGCAATACGGGAACTGAAGCTTTCTTT. Translation: CASSSNTGTEAFF. The chain couples TRBV25-1 to TRBJ1-1; D is undetermined. CDR1 and CDR2 from the germline V gene are MGHDK and SYGVNS. The CDR3 extends over 13 amino acids. V lost 5 bases and J lost 5, with 12 bases in between.

The chain recombines TRBV6-5 with TRBJ1-4; weak D call: TRBD1 (6 bases). This CDR3 spans 13 amino acids. Trimming took 11 bases from V and 3 from J, leaving 13 bases between them. CDR1 is MNHEY, CDR2 SVGAGI, per germline. CDR3 nucleotides: TGTGCCGCGGGGGGCGCGTCTAATGAAAAACTGTTTTTT. Translating it yields CAAGGASNEKLFF.

The gene calls are TRBV7-9 and TRBJ1-6; 7 bases are a match to TRBD1. Germline values: CDR1 SEHNR, CDR2 FQNEAQ (reference sequence). The ends lost 7 bases at V and 2 bases at J; junction bases unmatched: 11. This CDR3 is 17 amino acids long. The CDR3 reads CASTNGGQLTYNSPLHF. The CDR3 DNA is TGTGCCAGCACCAATGGGGGACAGTTAACCTATAATTCACCCCTCCACTTT.

This clone has only a few counts. CDR3 region: CASSLVANEQFF. Here the CDR3 DNA reads TGTGCCAGCAGCTTGGTGGCTAATGAGCAGTTCTTC. The rearrangement links TRBV5-6 to TRBJ2-1; D is uncertain. V shed 0 bases and J shed 7 bases, with 5 bases lying between them. Germline CDR1 and CDR2: SGHDT and YYEEEE. This CDR3 is 12 amino acids long.

This chain connects TRBV21-1 to TRBJ2-7; TRBD2 was called by the table and not checked on the DNA. TRBV21-1 is labeled a pseudogene. The CDR3 consists of 14 residues. CDR3 sequence reads: CASSKKRSAYEQYV. The CDR3 nucleotides read TGTGCCAGCAGCAAAAAGCGAAGTGCCTACGAGCAGTACGTC.

This sequence joins TRBV7-3 and TRBJ2-2; 8 bases match TRBD2. The trim removed 3 bases at V and 7 bases at J, leaving 10 bases unmatched. The CDR3 consists of 16 residues. CDR1 is SGHTA and CDR2 is FQGTGA in the germline V gene. The CDR3 DNA is TGTGCCAGCAGCTTCCAAGCGGGAGTGGGCGGCGGGGAGCTGTTTTTT. This encodes CASSFQAGVGGGELFF.